The 10 T cell receptor gamma chains reported below all come from one sample, sequenced in a study of gamma-delta chains in newborns, infants, children. With CATT, TCRdb re-called clones from the reads. Its clone listing holds around 45 gamma-chain clones. The input for sequencing was blood, taken at week 2. These receptors came from a child who was a newborn, infant or young child, either healthy, febrile or measles-vaccinated (not recorded which). This table probably holds off-target reads from a library built for another chain.

Comments on this clone: Because the CDR3's place on the DNA is in doubt, the DNA is left out and the CDR3 is given as listed by TCRdb. The V gene is TRGV9; the J gene was not called. The CDR3 sequence runs 26 residues, both termini included. CDR1 is GITISATS, CDR2 ISYDGTV, per germline (reference sequence). CDR3 sequence: CACDTGYWGSSWDTRQMFFGTGIKLF.

In the case of this clone: It is unclear where the CDR3 begins or ends on the DNA, so no DNA is shown, and the CDR3 is as TCRdb lists it. No J gene was called, and the V gene is TRGV9. The CDR3 is 25 residues long, ends included. Germline V gives CDR1 GITISATS, CDR2 ISYDGTV (reference sequence). CDR3 sequence: CACDTAGGSNWDTRQMFFGTGIKLF.

The J gene is uncalled and the V gene is TRGV9. This CDR3 is 17 amino acids long. Germline values: CDR1 GITISATS, CDR2 ISYDGTV (reference sequence). The CDR3 here is CAFQRSYWGIEAAQLFF. DNA of the CDR3: TGTGCCTTTCAGCGCTCATACTGGGGGATAGAGGCGGCACAACTCTTCTTT.

A single count supports this clone. Called V gene: TRGV9; the J gene was not called. The CDR3 is 13 amino acids. Germline lookup yields CDR1 GITISATS and CDR2 ISYDGTV (reference sequence). Here the CDR3 reads CAFKVSFPDKLTF. The CDR3 DNA is TGTGCCTTTAAAGTTTCCTTCCCCGATAAACTCACCTTT.

The J gene is uncalled and the V gene is TRGV9. The length of the CDR3 is 17 residues. CDR1 and CDR2 from the germline V gene are GITISATS and ISYDGTV (reference sequence). CDR3 nucleotides: TGTGCCTGTGACCCGGTTACTGGGGGAGCTTTGACAGCACAACTCTTCTTT. As protein: CACDPVTGGALTAQLFF.

As regards this clone: The DNA is left out, because the CDR3 cannot be placed on it with certainty; the CDR3 is given as TCRdb lists it. The J gene has no call, while the V gene is TRGV9. Both ends counted, the CDR3 spans 24 residues. Germline V gene sequence: CDR1 GITISATS, CDR2 ISYDGTV (reference sequence). CDR3 loop: CAFSTGGSSWDTRQMFFGTGIKLF.

To note about this clone: Because the CDR3's place on the DNA is in doubt, the DNA is left out and the CDR3 is given as listed by TCRdb. No J gene call was made, and the V gene is TRGV9. The length of the CDR3 is 30 amino acids, counting both ends. Germline-derived CDR1 and CDR2 are GITISATS and ISYDGTV (reference sequence). CDR3 in amino acids: CAFGFPHFPGGYFSSWDTRQMFFGTGIKLF.

With respect to this clone: No DNA is shown, since the ends of the CDR3 on it are uncertain; the CDR3 is the one TCRdb lists. No J gene was called, and the V gene is TRGV9. Germline-derived CDR1 and CDR2 are GITISATS and ISYDGTV (reference sequence). The CDR3 adds up to 27 amino acids, both ends counted. CDR3 region: CAFISFLRWGISWDTRQMFFGTGIKLF.

This clone is a singleton in its sample. No J gene was called, and the V gene is TRGV9. Germline CDR1 GITISATS, CDR2 ISYDGTV (reference sequence). The CDR3 runs 16 residues. The CDR3 nucleotides are TGTGCCTTTAGGGACTGGGGGATACAGCCGGAAGCACAACTCTTCTTT. Translation gives CAFRDWGIQPEAQLFF.

Turning to this clone: The DNA is omitted, as the CDR3 cannot be located on it reliably, and the CDR3 follows TCRdb's listing. With the J gene uncalled, the V gene is TRGV9. Inclusive of both ends, the CDR3 amounts to 25 amino acids. Germline V lookup: CDR1 GITISATS, CDR2 ISYDGTV (reference sequence). CDR3 region: CACDTGGYASWDTRQMFFGTGIKLF.